The 24 T cell receptor beta chains given below trace back to one sample, sequenced in a study of blood T cell repertoires in COVID-19. Generated by immunoSEQ multiplex PCR, the TCRdb table keeps only in-frame clones and is missing some. Of about 190,000 clones in the sample, around 90% were seen once. The sequenced sample consisted of peripheral blood. Receptors originate from a man aged 40-50 years with acute or convalescent COVID-19.

The V gene is TRBV7-3, the J gene TRBJ1-1, with D possibly matching TRBD1 (5 bases). Germline CDR1 and CDR2: SGHTA and FQGTGA. There are 15 residues in the CDR3. Trimming stripped 4 bases from V and 0 bases from J, with 12 bases between. CDR3: CASSSTGGLNTEAFF. CDR3 nucleotides: TGTGCCAGCAGCTCAACGGGGGGATTGAACACTGAAGCTTTCTTT.

The chain joins TRBV11-3 to TRBJ2-1; tentatively, D is TRBD1 (6 bases). Trimming took off 4 bases at V and 1 base at J, with 14 bases between the two ends. The CDR3 runs to 16 residues. Germline assignment: CDR1 SGHNT and CDR2 YENEEA. CDR3 amino acids: CASSSNRDNSYNEQFF. The CDR3, as DNA: TGTGCCAGCAGCTCAAACAGGGACAATTCCTACAATGAGCAGTTCTTC.

In its sample, this clone was seen once. This chain joins TRBV7-2 and TRBJ2-1; 10 bases are shared with TRBD1. The CDR3 has 15 residues. Germline assignment: CDR1 SGHTA and CDR2 FQGNSA. The V gene end was trimmed by 6 bases and the J gene end by 0 bases; junction bases not matched to a gene: 2. CDR3 region: CASRWDRGSYNEQFF. DNA of the CDR3: TGTGCCAGCAGATGGGACAGGGGCTCCTACAATGAGCAGTTCTTC.

This clone was counted a single time. The chain has TRBV19 and TRBJ1-1; possibly TRBD1 for D (5 bases). The V gene lost 2 bases and the J gene lost 1 base, with 8 bases spanning the gap. Germline CDR1 and CDR2: LNHDA and SQIVND (reference sequence). The length of the CDR3 is 14 residues. For the CDR3, the DNA is TGTGCCAGTAGTATACAGGGCGGGAACACTGAAGCTTTCTTT. It is translated as CASSIQGGNTEAFF.

Only one count was recorded for this clone. The V call is TRBV5-4, the J call TRBJ2-2, with a tentative D call TRBD2 (6 bases). Germline loops: CDR1 SGHNT, CDR2 YYREEE (reference sequence). V was pared by 9 bases and J by 0 bases, with 15 bases between. The length of the CDR3 is 15 residues. The CDR3 region is CATSPGGANTGELFF. CDR3 DNA: TGTGCCACCTCCCCCGGGGGAGCGAACACCGGGGAGCTGTTTTTT.

This chain links TRBV12-5 with TRBJ2-2; TRBD1 matches 8 bases. Trimming removed 6 bases from V and 7 bases from J; junction bases left unmatched: 7. Germline assignment: CDR1 LGHNT and CDR2 FRNRAP. The CDR3 runs 14 residues. This CDR3 reads CASGPGQGHGELFF. CDR3 nucleotides: TGTGCTAGTGGCCCTGGACAGGGCCACGGGGAGCTGTTTTTT.

This sequence joins TRBV11-1 and TRBJ1-1, with no clear D. CDR3 size: 15 residues. V was clipped by 0 bases and J by 1 base, with 9 bases between them. Germline values: CDR1 SGHAT, CDR2 FQDESV (reference sequence). The DNA for the CDR3 is TGTGCCAGCAGCTTAGCAGAGGGCGCGAACACTGAAGCTTTCTTT. Its protein product is CASSLAEGANTEAFF. Using reference TRBV11-1 and TRBJ1-1 for the parts outside the CDR3, the full variable domain is EAEVAQSPRYKITEKSQAVAFWCDPISGHATLYWYRQILGQGPELLVQFQDESVVDDSQLPKDRFSAERLKGVDSTLKIQPAELGDSAMYLCASSLAEGANTEAFFGQGTRLTVV.

This clone occurred once. V gene TRBV11-2 combines with J gene TRBJ2-6, with TRBD2 matching over 7 bases. This CDR3 has 16 amino acids. In germline, CDR1 is SGHAT, CDR2 FQNNGV. Losses at the gene ends were 6 bases for V and 1 base for J; bases not matched to a gene: 6. This CDR3 is CASRGYGGSGANVLTF. Here the CDR3 DNA reads TGTGCCAGCAGGGGATACGGGGGGTCTGGGGCCAACGTCCTGACTTTC.

The rearrangement links TRBV20-1 to TRBJ2-5; D unclear. V lost 3 bases, J lost 5 bases, and 13 bases lay in between. CDR1 is DFQATT and CDR2 is SNEGSKA in the germline V gene (reference sequence). The CDR3 sequence is 13 residues long. The CDR3 sequence: CSASPPARETQYF. CDR3 nucleotides: TGCAGTGCTAGTCCCCCGGCCAGGGAGACCCAGTACTTC.

The rearrangement joins TRBV2 to TRBJ2-3, with a weak D call TRBD1 (5 bases). Germline CDR1 is SNHLY and CDR2 is FYNNEI. The CDR3 loop spans 14 amino acids. Trimming stripped 4 bases from V and 0 bases from J, with 8 bases between. CDR3 DNA sequence: TGTGCCAGCAGTGGGTGGGGCAGCACAGATACGCAGTATTTT. Encoded protein: CASSGWGSTDTQYF.

The chain joins TRBV2 to TRBJ1-5; maybe TRBD1 (5 bases). Trimming removed 4 bases at V and 4 bases at J, with 8 bases between. Germline V gene sequence: CDR1 SNHLY, CDR2 FYNNEI. This CDR3 has 13 amino acids. The CDR3 DNA sequence: TGTGCCAGCAGTGTGGGGGGAAATCAGCCCCAGCATTTT. Translating it yields CASSVGGNQPQHF.

This clone was found once. This sequence joins TRBV5-6 and TRBJ2-7; weak D call: TRBD2 (6 bases). The CDR3 consists of 16 residues. Germline V gives CDR1 SGHDT, CDR2 YYEEEE. V shed 0 bases and J shed 0 bases, with 13 bases lying between them. CDR3 sequence reads: CASSLDGGSGSYEQYF. The CDR3 DNA reads as TGTGCCAGCAGCTTGGACGGGGGATCGGGCTCCTACGAGCAGTACTTC.

The CDR3 nucleotides read TGTGCCTGGAGTGTTAGCCCCCGAAACAGGGAGTTACAGCCCCAGCATTTT. Protein product: CAWSVSPRNRELQPQHF. The chain uses TRBV30 and TRBJ1-5, with D perhaps matching TRBD1 (6 bases). The CDR3 covers 17 residues. Germline V CDR1 and CDR2: GTSNPN, SVGIG (reference sequence). Trimming cost V 0 bases and J 7 bases, with 22 bases left between them.

This clone was counted once. V is TRBV18 and J is TRBJ1-1; 7 bases fit TRBD1. Germline lookup yields CDR1 KGHSH and CDR2 LQKENI. This CDR3 is 14 amino acids long. Losses at the gene ends were 6 bases for V and 6 bases for J; bases not matched to a gene: 10. CDR3 sequence: CASSITGQDAEAFF. CDR3 in DNA: TGTGCCAGCTCTATAACTGGACAGGACGCTGAAGCTTTCTTT.

This chain links TRBV19 with TRBJ1-2; 11 bases are a match to TRBD1. This CDR3 has 14 residues. The V segment lost 5 bases and the J segment 7 bases; nucleotides outside the gene matches: 6. From germline, CDR1 is LNHDA and CDR2 SQIVND (reference sequence). CDR3 protein: CASSPGQGAVGYTF. The CDR3 DNA reads as TGTGCCAGTAGTCCCGGACAGGGGGCTGTTGGCTACACCTTC.

V is TRBV2 and J is TRBJ1-2; TRBD1 agrees at 7 bases. The CDR3 is 13 residues long. The ends lost 3 bases at V and 7 bases at J; junction bases unmatched: 5. Per the germline V gene, CDR1 is SNHLY and CDR2 is FYNNEI. In DNA form, the CDR3 reads TGTGCCAGCAGTGATGAGGGGGCCGGTGGCTACACCTTC. Amino acid sequence: CASSDEGAGGYTF. The full variable domain, completed using reference TRBV2 and TRBJ1-2, is EPEVTQTPSHQVTQMGQEVILRCVPISNHLYFYWYRQILGQKVEFLVSFYNNEISEKSEIFDDQFSVERPDGSNFTLKIRSTKLEDSAMYFCASSDEGAGGYTFGSGTRLTVV.

This chain connects TRBV7-6 to TRBJ2-1, with TRBD1 matching over 7 bases. The length of the CDR3 is 16 residues. After removal of 4 bases from V and 6 bases from J, the junction contained 12 bases not matched to a gene. Per the germline V gene, CDR1 is SGHVS and CDR2 is FNYEAQ. The CDR3 loop reads CASSSMDRNPANEQFF. The CDR3 region has the DNA TGTGCCAGCAGCTCTATGGACAGGAATCCCGCCAATGAGCAGTTCTTC.

The chain couples TRBV2 to TRBJ2-6; TRBD2 aligns across 8 bases. The V segment lost 10 bases and the J segment 2 bases; nucleotides outside the gene matches: 7. Germline loops: CDR1 SNHLY, CDR2 FYNNEI. This CDR3 contains 15 residues. The CDR3 nucleotides are TGTGCCACCTCGGGGGGGCGAGCTGGGGCCAACGTCCTGACTTTC. It yields the protein CATSGGRAGANVLTF.

The chain combines TRBV4-1 with TRBJ1-5; possibly TRBD1 for D (5 bases). Germline V lookup: CDR1 MGHRA, CDR2 YSYEKL. The CDR3 sequence is 15 residues long. The ends were cut back, 1 base at V and 3 bases at J, with 10 bases in the middle. CDR3 region: CASSQGQGPNQPQHF. CDR3 bases: TGCGCCAGCAGCCAAGGGCAGGGCCCCAATCAGCCCCAGCATTTT.

The rearrangement joins TRBV5-4 to TRBJ2-2; 11 nucleotides agree with TRBD1. V was clipped by 4 bases and J by 7 bases; unmatched bases: 6. Germline V lookup: CDR1 SGHNT, CDR2 YYREEE (reference sequence). There are 15 residues in the CDR3. This CDR3 reads CASSPGQGAYGELFF. The DNA for the CDR3 is TGTGCCAGCAGCCCAGGACAGGGGGCTTACGGGGAGCTGTTTTTT.

The gene calls are TRBV9 and TRBJ2-7; D ambiguous. The germline V gene has CDR1 SGDLS and CDR2 YYNGEE. The CDR3 covers 16 residues. Trimming stripped 4 bases from V and 0 bases from J, with 17 bases between. The CDR3 region has the DNA TGTGCCAGCAGCCCCCCTTGGGCAACAAGCTCCTACGAGCAGTACTTC. Translated, it gives CASSPPWATSSYEQYF.

This clone was picked up a small number of times. The chain carries TRBV5-4 and TRBJ1-1; D is unclear. This CDR3 has 13 amino acids. Germline V CDR1 and CDR2: SGHNT, YYREEE (reference sequence). V was trimmed by 6 bases and J by 1 base, leaving 10 bases between them. DNA of the CDR3: TGTGCCAGCATCCCCGCCGGGAACACTGAAGCTTTCTTT. Its protein product is CASIPAGNTEAFF.

The chain recombines TRBV18 with TRBJ2-5; TRBD2 aligns across 10 bases. The CDR3 covers 14 residues. CDR1 and CDR2 from the germline V gene are KGHSH and LQKENI. V was clipped by 3 bases and J by 5 bases; unmatched bases: 3. DNA of the CDR3: TGTGCCAGCTCACCCTCTAGCGGGGGTGAGACCCAGTACTTC. It yields the protein CASSPSSGGETQYF.

The chain combines TRBV7-6 with TRBJ2-2; TRBD2 aligns across 10 bases. Germline V CDR1 and CDR2: SGHVS, FNYEAQ. The CDR3 has 16 residues. Trimming cost V 4 bases and J 2 bases; bases outside gene matches: 4. CDR3 nucleotides: TGTGCCAGCAGCTCTCTAGCGGGGGCTAACACCGGGGAGCTGTTTTTT. This codes for CASSSLAGANTGELFF. The full variable domain, its missing parts supplied by reference TRBV7-6 and TRBJ2-2, is GAGVSQSPRYKVTKRGQDVALRCDPISGHVSLYWYRQALGQGPEFLTYFNYEAQQDKSGLPNDRFSAERPEGSISTLTIQRTEQRDSAMYRCASSSLAGANTGELFFGEGSRLTVL.